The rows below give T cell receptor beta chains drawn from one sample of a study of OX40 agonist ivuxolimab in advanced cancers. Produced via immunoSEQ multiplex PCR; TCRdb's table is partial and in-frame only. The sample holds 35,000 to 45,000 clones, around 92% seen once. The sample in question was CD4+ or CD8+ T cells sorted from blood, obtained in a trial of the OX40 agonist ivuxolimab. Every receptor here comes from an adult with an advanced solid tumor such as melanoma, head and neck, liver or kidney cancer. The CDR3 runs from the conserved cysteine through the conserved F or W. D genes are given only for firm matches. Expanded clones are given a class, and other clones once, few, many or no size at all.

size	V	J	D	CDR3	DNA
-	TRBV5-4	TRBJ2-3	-	CASRQGATDTQYF	TGTGCCAGCAGGCAGGGTGCCACAGATACGCAGTATTTT
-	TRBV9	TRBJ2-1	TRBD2	CASSVGGGRLNEQFF	TGTGCCAGCAGCGTAGGGGGCGGGAGACTCAATGAGCAGTTCTTC
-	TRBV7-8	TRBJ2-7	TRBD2	CASSPQFSGSDEQYF	TGTGCCAGCAGCCCTCAATTTAGCGGGAGCGACGAGCAGTACTTC
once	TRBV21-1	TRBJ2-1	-	CANQRRPGYNEQFF	TGTGCCAATCAACGTCGGCCAGGCTACAATGAGCAGTTCTTC
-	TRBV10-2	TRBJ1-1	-	CASSDRGNTEAFF	TGCGCCAGCAGTGATCGGGGGAACACTGAAGCTTTCTTT
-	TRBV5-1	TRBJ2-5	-	CATTTDLGTQYF	TGCGCCACCACGACGGATCTAGGGACCCAGTACTTC
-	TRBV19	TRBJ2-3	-	CASSKGGADTQYF	TGTGCCAGTAGTAAGGGGGGAGCGGATACGCAGTATTTT
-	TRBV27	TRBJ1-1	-	CASSLGRGGTEAFF	TGTGCCAGCAGTTTAGGTAGAGGGGGCACTGAAGCTTTCTTT
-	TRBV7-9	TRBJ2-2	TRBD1	CASSSGGRGTGELFF	TGTGCCAGCAGCTCAGGGGGCCGGGGCACCGGGGAGCTGTTTTTT
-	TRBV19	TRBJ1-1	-	CASSLPPMNTEAFF	TGTGCCAGTTCCCTACCCCCGATGAACACTGAAGCTTTCTTT
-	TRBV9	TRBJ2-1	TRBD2	CASTSSGGPLLFF	TGTGCCAGCACGTCGAGCGGGGGACCTCTCCTGTTCTTC
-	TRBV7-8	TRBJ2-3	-	CASSLWGGPSDTQYF	TGTGCCAGCAGCTTATGGGGGGGCCCATCAGATACGCAGTATTTT
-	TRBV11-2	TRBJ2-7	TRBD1	CASSSSSSGQDPSYEQYF	TGTGCCAGCAGCTCCTCGTCCTCGGGACAGGATCCCTCCTACGAGCAGTACTTC
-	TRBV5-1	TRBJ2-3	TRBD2	CASSLAGVTDTQYF	TGCGCCAGCAGCTTAGCGGGGGTCACAGATACGCAGTATTTT
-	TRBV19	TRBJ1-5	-	CASSPRENVRGQPQHF	TGTGCCAGTAGTCCCCGAGAGAACGTTCGGGGGCAGCCCCAGCATTTT
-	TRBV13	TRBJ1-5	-	CASSLRDGNQPQHF	TGTGCCAGCAGCTTAAGGGATGGCAATCAGCCCCAGCATTTT
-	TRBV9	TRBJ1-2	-	CASSVGNYGYTF	TGTGCCAGCAGCGTCGGTAACTATGGCTACACCTTC
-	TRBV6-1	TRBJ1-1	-	CASGIFPAFF	TGTGCCAGCGGGATCTTCCCAGCTTTCTTT
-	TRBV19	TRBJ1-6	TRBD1	CASSRRDREEDSPLHF	TGTGCCAGTAGTAGGAGAGACAGGGAGGAGGATTCACCCCTCCACTTT
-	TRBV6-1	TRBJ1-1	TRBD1	CASSAGQGHTEAFF	TGTGCCAGCAGTGCGGGACAGGGGCACACTGAAGCTTTCTTT
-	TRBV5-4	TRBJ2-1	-	CASSLVQGYNEQFF	TGTGCCAGCAGCTTGGTTCAGGGCTACAATGAGCAGTTCTTC
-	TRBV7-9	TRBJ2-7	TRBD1	CASSPGTGAYEQYF	TGTGCCAGCAGCCCCGGGACAGGGGCCTACGAGCAGTACTTC
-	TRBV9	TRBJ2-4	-	CASSVEDLNIQYF	TGTGCCAGCAGCGTAGAGGACTTGAACATTCAGTACTTC
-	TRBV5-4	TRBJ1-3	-	CASSIGSSGNTIYF	TGTGCCAGCTCCATTGGCTCCTCTGGAAACACCATATATTTT
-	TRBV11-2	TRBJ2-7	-	CASSLVQNLRYEQYF	TGTGCCAGCAGCTTGGTACAGAACTTACGATACGAGCAGTACTTC
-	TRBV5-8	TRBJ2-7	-	CASSPSYEQYF	TGTGCCAGCAGCCCTTCCTACGAGCAGTACTTC
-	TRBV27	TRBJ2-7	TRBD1	CASSAGQGFPYEQYF	TGTGCCAGCAGTGCCGGACAGGGGTTCCCCTACGAGCAGTACTTC
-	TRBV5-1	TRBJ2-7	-	CASRWDSRDKVYEQYF	TGCGCCAGCAGGTGGGACTCCCGGGACAAGGTCTACGAGCAGTACTTC
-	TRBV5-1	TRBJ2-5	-	CASRDGETQYF	TGCGCCAGCAGGGACGGGGAGACCCAGTACTTC
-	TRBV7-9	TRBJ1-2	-	CASSSGDHDRYGYTF	TGTGCCAGCAGCTCTGGGGACCATGACAGATATGGCTACACCTTC
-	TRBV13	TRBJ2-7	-	CASSPGARYEQYF	TGTGCCAGCAGTCCAGGGGCCCGATACGAGCAGTACTTC
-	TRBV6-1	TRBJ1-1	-	CASGDFDTEAFF	TGTGCCAGCGGGGACTTTGACACTGAAGCTTTCTTT
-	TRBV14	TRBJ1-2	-	CASSKWSNYGYTF	TGTGCCAGCAGTAAATGGTCTAACTATGGCTACACCTTC
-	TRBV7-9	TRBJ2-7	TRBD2	CASGEGVHEQYF	TGTGCCAGCGGGGAGGGTGTCCACGAGCAGTACTTC
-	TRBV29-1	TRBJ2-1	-	CSVEGSRPYNEQFF	TGCAGCGTTGAGGGCAGTAGACCGTACAATGAGCAGTTCTTC
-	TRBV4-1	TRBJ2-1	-	CASSQEGINSYNEQFF	TGCGCCAGCAGCCAAGAAGGGATAAACTCCTACAATGAGCAGTTCTTC
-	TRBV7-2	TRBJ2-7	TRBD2	CASSSDLAAAYEQYF	TGTGCCAGCAGCTCCGACCTAGCGGCCGCTTACGAGCAGTACTTC
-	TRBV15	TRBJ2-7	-	CATSRDRKAYEQYF	TGTGCCACCAGCAGAGACAGGAAAGCCTACGAGCAGTACTTC
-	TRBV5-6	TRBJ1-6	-	CASSLKRGGSPLHF	TGTGCCAGCAGCTTGAAACGAGGGGGTTCACCCCTCCACTTT
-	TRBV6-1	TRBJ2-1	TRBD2	CASSNGGSLEQFF	TGTGCCAGCAGCAACGGGGGGAGCCTAGAGCAGTTCTTC
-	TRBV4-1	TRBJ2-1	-	CASSPTGAGGFSSHEQFF	TGCGCCAGCAGCCCCACCGGTGCGGGCGGTTTTAGTTCCCATGAGCAGTTCTTC
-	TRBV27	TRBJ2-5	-	CASSLSQGPIETQYF	TGTGCCAGCAGTTTATCGCAGGGTCCCATAGAGACCCAGTACTTC